This entry lists 31 T cell receptor beta chains sequenced from one sample in a study of shared clonotypes between healthy human individuals (dated by TCRdb to the early 2020s). Library creation used the immunoSEQ multiplex PCR assay. The immuneACCESS repertoire file appears here via TCRdb, limited to in-frame rearrangements. These files lack a portion of the clones; in checked studies, under half of the deficit traces to unresolved V genes, and the cause of the others is not known. Within this sample are 2 million to 2.5 million clones, with 85% to 95% of them counted one time only. Of the sample, 0.3% to 0.4% falls within the top ten clones. Sample: naive CD4+ T cells from PBMCs. Interpreted using the paper, the cell subset or site label stands for: CD45RA+ positively selected. The receptors were gathered from a young man in good health. Some clones in this sample may be carry-over from other donors' samples.

This clone was detected only a few times. V usage is TRBV7-9 and J usage is TRBJ1-2; 7 bases map to TRBD1. The CDR3 is 13 residues long. Per germline, CDR1 SEHNR and CDR2 FQNEAQ (reference sequence). The J segment lost 7 bases and the V segment lost 1 base, leaving 3 bases of the junction unmatched. CDR3 DNA: TGTGCCAGCAGCTTAGGACAGGGAGGTGGCTACACCTTC. Protein sequence: CASSLGQGGGYTF.

Regarding this clone: Distinct nucleotide sequences in the sample also encode this CDR3. The chain combines TRBV6-1 with TRBJ1-1; D is unclear. The CDR3 has 11 residues. Germline values: CDR1 MNHNS, CDR2 SASEGT. Trimming stripped 4 bases from V and 3 bases from J, with 3 bases between. This CDR3 is CASSGYTEAFF. The CDR3, as DNA: TGTGCCAGCAGTGGGTACACTGAAGCTTTCTTT.

The gene calls are TRBV6-5 and TRBJ2-5; 7 nucleotides line up with TRBD1. CDR1 is MNHEY and CDR2 is SVGAGI in the germline V gene. V lost 9 bases to trimming and J lost 1 base; unmatched junction nucleotides: 2. This CDR3 comprises 12 residues. Here the CDR3 DNA reads TGTGCCAGTGGGGACAGCCAAGAGACCCAGTACTTC. Translated: CASGDSQETQYF.

J is TRBJ2-7 and V is TRBV18; D unresolved. CDR1 is KGHSH, CDR2 LQKENI, per germline. Trimming stripped 3 bases from V and 0 bases from J, with 9 bases between. CDR3 size: 14 residues. The CDR3 bases are TGTGCCAGCTCACCGACGGATCCCTCCTACGAGCAGTACTTC. Translating it yields CASSPTDPSYEQYF. Drawing the rest from reference TRBV18 and TRBJ2-7, the complete variable domain is NAGVMQNPRHLVRRRGQEARLRCSPMKGHSHVYWYRQLPEEGLKFMVYLQKENIIDESGMPKERFSAEFPKEGPSILRIQQVVRGDSAAYFCASSPTDPSYEQYFGPGTRLTVT.

The chain is built from TRBV7-8 and TRBJ2-5; D gene ambiguous. V was pared by 4 bases and J by 5 bases, with 14 bases between. Germline V gene sequence: CDR1 SGHVS, CDR2 FQNEAQ. CDR3 size: 14 residues. The CDR3 is CASSSGSPLETQYF. CDR3 nucleotides: TGTGCCAGCAGCTCCGGTAGCCCACTCGAGACCCAGTACTTC.

The chain links TRBV5-4 to TRBJ1-1; the match to TRBD1 covers 10 bases. Germline CDR1 is SGHNT and CDR2 is YYREEE (reference sequence). After removal of 4 bases from V and 6 bases from J, the junction contained 6 bases not matched to a gene. The length of the CDR3 is 14 residues. The CDR3 sequence is CASSRQGAVSEAFF. Written as DNA, the CDR3 is TGTGCCAGCAGCCGACAGGGGGCCGTTTCTGAAGCTTTCTTT.

As to this clone: Other nucleotide sequences from this sample produce the same CDR3. The V gene is TRBV20-1, the J gene TRBJ2-3; D is unresolved. Germline CDR1 is DFQATT and CDR2 is SNEGSKA (reference sequence). Deletions cut 6 bases from V and 5 bases from J, with 9 bases between. The CDR3 totals 11 residues. DNA for the CDR3: TGCAGTGCCCCCCTCGGAGATACGCAGTATTTT. This encodes CSAPLGDTQYF.

The chain uses TRBV9 and TRBJ2-7, with 8 bases that match TRBD2. CDR3 length: 13 amino acids. Germline CDR1 reads SGDLS; CDR2 reads YYNGEE. Germline trimming cut 7 bases from V and 7 bases from J; bases unmatched to any gene: 10. CDR3 DNA: TGTGCCAGCTCCCCCGGGGGGGCGGGTGAGCAGTACTTC. Residues: CASSPGGAGEQYF.

V usage is TRBV30 and J usage is TRBJ2-7; 7 nucleotides match TRBD1. CDR3 length: 15 residues. Trimming took 2 bases from V and 3 from J; bases not matched to a gene: 10. In germline, CDR1 is GTSNPN, CDR2 SVGIG (reference sequence). The CDR3 bases are TGTGCCTGGAGTACTCTAAGGGACAGCTACTACGAGCAGTACTTC. Encoded protein: CAWSTLRDSYYEQYF.

The rearrangement joins TRBV7-2 to TRBJ2-1; 9 bases agree with TRBD2. The V and J ends lost 1 base and 8 bases, in that order; junction bases with no gene match: 9. Looked up from germline, CDR1 is SGHTA and CDR2 is FQGNSA. This CDR3 has 16 amino acids. Here the CDR3 reads CASSLDFLAGYDEQFF. The CDR3 bases are TGTGCCAGCAGCTTAGATTTTCTAGCGGGGTACGATGAGCAGTTCTTC.

This clone has just a few counts. At the DNA level, this CDR3 is encoded by other sequences in the same sample as well. CDR3 DNA sequence: TGTGCCAGCAGTGATGATCAGCCCCAGCATTTT. This encodes CASSDDQPQHF. This chain uses TRBV2 with TRBJ1-5; the D is unclear. This CDR3 spans 11 amino acids. The V and J ends lost 3 bases and 5 bases respectively, with 2 bases between them. CDR1 is SNHLY, CDR2 FYNNEI, per germline.

The genes are TRBV7-8 and TRBJ1-5, with 9 bases aligning to TRBD1. The CDR3 spans 16 residues. Germline lookup yields CDR1 SGHVS and CDR2 FQNEAQ. V was pared by 1 base and J by 5 bases, with 6 bases of the junction left unmatched. The CDR3 sequence is CASSLDGGTGYQPQHF. CDR3 in DNA: TGTGCCAGCAGCTTAGATGGCGGGACAGGGTATCAGCCCCAGCATTTT. The entire variable domain, with the rest obtained from reference TRBV7-8 and TRBJ1-5, is as follows: GAGVSQSPRYKVAKRGQDVALRCDPISGHVSLFWYQQALGQGPEFLTYFQNEAQLDKSGLPSDRFFAERPEGSVSTLKIQRTQQEDSAVYLCASSLDGGTGYQPQHFGDGTRLSIL.

This sequence joins TRBV25-1 and TRBJ1-1; D uncertain. The germline CDR1 and CDR2 sequences are MGHDK and SYGVNS. The CDR3 runs 14 residues. V shed 3 bases and J shed 0 bases, with 8 bases lying between them. In DNA, the CDR3 is TGTGCCAGCAGTGATCATCCCATGAACACTGAAGCTTTCTTT. This codes for CASSDHPMNTEAFF.

The chain carries TRBV6-1 and TRBJ1-5; 8 nucleotides line up with TRBD1. CDR1 and CDR2 from the germline V gene are MNHNS and SASEGT. V lost 0 bases, J lost 6 bases, and 4 bases stayed unmatched. CDR3 length: 15 residues. The CDR3 loop is CASSEARGPGQPQHF. CDR3 sequence (DNA): TGTGCCAGCAGTGAAGCCAGGGGGCCGGGTCAGCCCCAGCATTTT.

The V gene is TRBV4-2, the J gene TRBJ1-3, with TRBD1 identical over 10 bases. Germline-derived CDR1 and CDR2 are LGHNA and YNFKEQ. The ends lost 3 bases at V and 0 bases at J; junction bases unmatched: 2. The CDR3 is 16 residues long. The CDR3 region has the DNA TGTGCCAGCAGCCAGACAGGGGGCGGCTCTGGAAACACCATATATTTT. As protein: CASSQTGGGSGNTIYF.

The sample holds a few counts of this clone. The chain joins TRBV5-5 to TRBJ2-7; D call uncertain. V lost 4 bases, J lost 2 bases, and 10 bases lay in between. The CDR3 contains 13 residues. Germline V gene lookup returns CDR1 SGHKS and CDR2 YYEKEE (reference sequence). The CDR3, as DNA: TGTGCCAGCAGCCGTGTTGTGCCCTACGAGCAGTACTTC. It encodes CASSRVVPYEQYF.

The chain is built from TRBV5-4 and TRBJ2-1; 7 nucleotides line up with TRBD2. With V trimmed by 1 base and J by 9 bases, 13 bases remained unmatched. Germline V gene data show CDR1 as SGHNT and CDR2 as YYREEE (reference sequence). The CDR3 is made up of 16 amino acids. The CDR3 is CASSLFHGGGPVEQFF. The CDR3 DNA reads TGTGCCAGCAGCTTGTTCCATGGGGGAGGGCCCGTTGAGCAGTTCTTC.

This clone has just one count. V usage is TRBV25-1 and J usage is TRBJ2-1, with D perhaps TRBD2 (6 bases). Germline loops: CDR1 MGHDK, CDR2 SYGVNS. Trimming stripped 4 bases from V and 12 bases from J, with 25 bases between. The CDR3 contains 16 residues. DNA of the CDR3: TGTGCCAGCAGTGCCTCATGGGGCGGGCAGGGAGGAGGGCAGTTCTTC. Its translation: CASSASWGGQGGGQFF.

The rearrangement uses TRBV18 and TRBJ1-5; D remains unclear. V shed 5 bases and J shed 6 bases, with 11 bases lying between them. This CDR3 comprises 13 residues. CDR1 is KGHSH, CDR2 LQKENI, per germline. The DNA for the CDR3 is TGTGCCAGCTCAGAGGCTTCGGGTCAGCCCCAGCATTTT. Its protein is CASSEASGQPQHF.

This clone appeared once. V and J are TRBV4-3 and TRBJ1-5; D not certain. Trimming cost V 1 base and J 6 bases, with 7 bases left between them. Germline loops: CDR1 LGHNA, CDR2 YSLEER. The CDR3 covers 13 residues. CDR3 nucleotide sequence: TGCGCCAGCAGCCAAGGGGTGAGTCAGCCCCAGCATTTT. Translated: CASSQGVSQPQHF.

The genes are TRBV7-2 and TRBJ2-7, with TRBD2 identical over 7 bases. CDR1 SGHTA and CDR2 FQGNSA come from the germline V gene. The CDR3 is 14 amino acids. Trimming at V came to 2 bases and at J to 4 bases, leaving 5 bases not matched to a gene. This CDR3 reads CASSLQSGAYEQYF. CDR3 bases: TGTGCCAGCAGCTTACAAAGCGGGGCTTACGAGCAGTACTTC.

The rearrangement links TRBV6-1 to TRBJ1-5; TRBD1 agrees at 9 bases. Unmatched junction bases numbered 3, after V lost 6 bases and J lost 0 bases. The CDR3 is 15 amino acids. Germline V lookup: CDR1 MNHNS, CDR2 SASEGT. The CDR3 loop is CASRGQGSSNQPQHF. CDR3 coding DNA: TGTGCCAGCAGGGGACAGGGTAGTAGCAATCAGCCCCAGCATTTT.

The chain carries TRBV7-3 and TRBJ2-1, with D possibly TRBD2 on 6 matching bases. CDR3 size: 13 residues. Between the trimmed V and J ends, which lost 4 bases and 8 bases, there was a span of 12 bases. The V gene's germline CDR1 is SGHTA and CDR2 FQGTGA. CDR3 nucleotides: TGTGCCAGCAGCTCCGGACTACGCGATGAGCAGTTCTTC. It yields the protein CASSSGLRDEQFF.

The J gene is TRBJ2-2, the V gene TRBV11-1; D perhaps matches TRBD2 (5 bases). V shed 1 base and J shed 3 bases, with 21 bases lying between them. Germline lookup yields CDR1 SGHAT and CDR2 FQDESV (reference sequence). The CDR3 contains 19 residues. CDR3 DNA sequence: TGTGCCAGCAGCTTAGTCCCTTCAGTTCAATGGACTGACACCGGGGAGCTGTTTTTT. Protein sequence: CASSLVPSVQWTDTGELFF.

The chain couples TRBV2 to TRBJ1-1, with D unclear. Per germline, CDR1 SNHLY and CDR2 FYNNEI. The CDR3 has 14 residues. V was cut by 3 bases and J by 0 bases, with 8 bases left in between. The DNA for the CDR3 is TGTGCCAGCAGTGAGGAACAGTTGAACACTGAAGCTTTCTTT. Protein: CASSEEQLNTEAFF.

This chain links TRBV6-1 with TRBJ2-7, with D hard to call. The CDR3 spans 13 residues. The germline gives CDR1 MNHNS, CDR2 SASEGT. The V gene lost 4 bases and the J gene lost 3 bases, with 10 bases spanning the gap. CDR3 amino acids: CASSARSNYEQYF. CDR3 nucleotides: TGTGCCAGCAGTGCCCGGTCGAACTACGAGCAGTACTTC.

The rearrangement uses TRBV2 and TRBJ1-5; D remains unclear. V lost 8 bases, J lost 2 bases, and 10 bases lay in between. CDR1 is SNHLY and CDR2 is FYNNEI in the germline V gene. CDR3 length equals 13 residues. For the CDR3, the DNA is TGTGCCAGCGAGAATTATGGCAATCAGCCCCAGCATTTT. Translation gives CASENYGNQPQHF.

This clone has just one count. V usage is TRBV25-1 and J usage is TRBJ1-3; TRBD1 agrees at 9 bases. The trim removed 7 bases at V and 3 bases at J, leaving 4 bases unmatched. The CDR3 sequence is 14 residues long. CDR1 is MGHDK, CDR2 SYGVNS, per germline. CDR3 nucleotide sequence: TGTGCCAGCACCGGGACAGGGAGTGGAAACACCATATATTTT. It specifies CASTGTGSGNTIYF.

This chain uses TRBV5-1 with TRBJ1-1; TRBD1 is a possible D gene (6 bases). Trimming shortened V by 5 bases and J by 4 bases, and 15 bases separated the two germline ends. Germline loops: CDR1 SGHRS, CDR2 YFSETQ. CDR3 size: 14 residues. The CDR3, as DNA: TGCGCCAGCAGGGACAGAAACTTGGCCACTGAAGCTTTCTTT. Its translation is CASRDRNLATEAFF.

As to this clone: Other DNA sequences of this sample code for an identical CDR3. V usage is TRBV9 and J usage is TRBJ2-5; no clear D. The CDR3 is 13 amino acids. Germline V gene data show CDR1 as SGDLS and CDR2 as YYNGEE. The germline V and J ends were trimmed by 0 bases and 5 bases, with 8 bases remaining between them. The chain's CDR3 is CASSVAVGETQYF. The CDR3 nucleotides are TGTGCCAGCAGCGTAGCTGTGGGGGAGACCCAGTACTTC. Filled out from reference TRBV9 and TRBJ2-5, the complete variable domain reads DSGVTQTPKHLITATGQRVTLRCSPRSGDLSVYWYQQSLDQGLQFLIQYYNGEERAKGNILERFSAQQFPDLHSELNLSSLELGDSALYFCASSVAVGETQYFGPGTRLLVL.

The V gene is TRBV18, the J gene TRBJ1-4, with a possible D match to TRBD1 (6 bases). Germline loops: CDR1 KGHSH, CDR2 LQKENI. The CDR3 runs 16 residues. V was cut by 6 bases and J by 4 bases, with 18 bases left in between. In DNA form, the CDR3 reads TGTGCCAGCTCCCAACAGGGAACGATTCTTAATGAAAAACTGTTTTTT. Translated, it gives CASSQQGTILNEKLFF. Based on the CDR3 plus reference TRBV18 and TRBJ1-4, the full variable domain is NAGVMQNPRHLVRRRGQEARLRCSPMKGHSHVYWYRQLPEEGLKFMVYLQKENIIDESGMPKERFSAEFPKEGPSILRIQQVVRGDSAAYFCASSQQGTILNEKLFFGSGTQLSVL.